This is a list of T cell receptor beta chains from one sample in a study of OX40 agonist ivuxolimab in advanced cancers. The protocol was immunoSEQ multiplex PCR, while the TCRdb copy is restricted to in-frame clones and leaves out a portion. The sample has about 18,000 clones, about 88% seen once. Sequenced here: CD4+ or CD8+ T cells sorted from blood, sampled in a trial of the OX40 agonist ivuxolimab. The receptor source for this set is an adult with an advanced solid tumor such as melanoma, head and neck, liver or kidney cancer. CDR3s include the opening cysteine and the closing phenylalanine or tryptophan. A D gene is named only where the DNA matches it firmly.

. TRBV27 CASSFGMLNYGYTF
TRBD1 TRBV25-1 CASSDLRGTGVQETQYF
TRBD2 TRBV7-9 CASSAGTSASYEQYF
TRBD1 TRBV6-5 CASSYSTGIYNSPLHF
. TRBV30 CAWSGVPGGTYEQYF
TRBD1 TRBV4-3 CASSQKGQGNHYEQYF
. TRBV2 CASSVLATNEKLFF
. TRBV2 CASSITLPTGLNTEAFF
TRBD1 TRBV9 CASSRRGQNTGELFF
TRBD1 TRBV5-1 CASSDGTGKSTDTQYF
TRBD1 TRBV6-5 CASSWNRGNTEAFF
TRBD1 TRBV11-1 CASSPPDRGDEAFF
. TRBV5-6 CASSLDRGGWEETQYF
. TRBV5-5 CASSYRDNEQFF
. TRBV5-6 CASSFSTGHYGYTF
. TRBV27 CASSVGVGYEQYF
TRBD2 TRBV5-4 CASSLGEGHRNEQYF
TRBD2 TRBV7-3 CASSFSGGRADTQYF
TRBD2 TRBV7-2 CASSFKGLSGGYEQYF
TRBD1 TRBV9 CASSGDRASPLHF
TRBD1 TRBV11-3 CASTPAGWDRGLREQFF
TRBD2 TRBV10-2 CASSELREFNEQFF
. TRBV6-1 CASSFREWDTGELFF
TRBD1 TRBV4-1 CASSHPGQGTSNYGYTF
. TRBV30 CAWSVRSEAFF
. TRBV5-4 CASSSGHLNYGYTF
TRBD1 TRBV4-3 CASSQAQDRDEKLFF
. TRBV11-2 CASSLIGRPEEQYF
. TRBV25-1 CASSDSVRPLSGYTF
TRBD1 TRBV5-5 CASSSIRQGRVDYGYTF
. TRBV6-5 CASRSGDGYTF
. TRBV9 CASSVEPGPGEKLFF
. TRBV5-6 CASSQENTEAFF
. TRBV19 CASSITASTDTQYF
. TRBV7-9 CASSSTTGDAEQFF
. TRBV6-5 CASSLGGAEAFF
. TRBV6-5 CASSYSPRGNTEAFF
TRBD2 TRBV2 CASSEGTRGGNEQFF
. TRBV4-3 CASSPGTRLGELFF
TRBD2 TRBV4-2 CASSQGASGGAWYNEQFF
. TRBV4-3 CASSQDSRQIHGYTF
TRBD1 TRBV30 CAWSVDRGLTYEQYF
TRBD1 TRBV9 CASSGSGTGQPQHF
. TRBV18 CASSPKRNTEAFF
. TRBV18 CASSLWEQYF
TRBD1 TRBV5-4 CASSVRDRGLQETQYF
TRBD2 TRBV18 CASSRIGTSGTYEQYF
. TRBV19 CASSTPSENTEAFF
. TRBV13 CASSLRYQETQYF
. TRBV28 CASSLLLGDTQYF